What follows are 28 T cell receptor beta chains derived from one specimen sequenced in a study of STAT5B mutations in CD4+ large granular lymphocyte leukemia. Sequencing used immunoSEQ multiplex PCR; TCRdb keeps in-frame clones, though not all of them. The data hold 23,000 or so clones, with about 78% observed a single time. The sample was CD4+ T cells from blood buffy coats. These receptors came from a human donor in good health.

The chain's CDR3 is CASSLGVTGDAFF. CDR3 sequence (DNA): TGTGCCAGCAGCTTAGGGGTTACAGGGGATGCTTTCTTT. The chain is built from TRBV7-9 and TRBJ1-1, with 7 bases aligning to TRBD1. Germline V gene lookup returns CDR1 SEHNR and CDR2 FQNEAQ (reference sequence). V shed 1 base, J shed 11 bases, and the junction held 7 bases outside the gene matches. This CDR3 contains 13 residues. Drawing the rest from reference TRBV7-9 and TRBJ1-1, the complete variable domain is DTGVSQNPRHKITKRGQNVTFRCDPISEHNRLYWYRQTLGQGPEFLTYFQNEAQLEKSRLLSDRFSAERPKGSFSTLEIQRTEQGDSAMYLCASSLGVTGDAFFGQGTRLTVV.

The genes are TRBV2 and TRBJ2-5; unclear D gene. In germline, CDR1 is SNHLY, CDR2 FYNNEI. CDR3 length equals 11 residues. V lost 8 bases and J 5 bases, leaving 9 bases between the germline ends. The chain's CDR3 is CASLTTETQYF. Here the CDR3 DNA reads TGTGCCAGCCTGACGACGGAGACCCAGTACTTC.

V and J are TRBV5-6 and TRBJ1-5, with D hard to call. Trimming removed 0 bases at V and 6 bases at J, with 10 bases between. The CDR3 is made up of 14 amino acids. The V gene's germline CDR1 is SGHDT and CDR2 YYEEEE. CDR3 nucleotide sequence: TGTGCCAGCAGCTTGGCGCGGGCGAGTCAGCCCCAGCATTTT. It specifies CASSLARASQPQHF.

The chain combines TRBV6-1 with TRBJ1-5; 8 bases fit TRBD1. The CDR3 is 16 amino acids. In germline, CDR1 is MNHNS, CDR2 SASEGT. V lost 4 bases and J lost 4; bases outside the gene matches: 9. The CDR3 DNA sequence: TGTGCCAGCAGTGCGGTCGCTGGACAGGGAAATCAGCCCCAGCATTTT. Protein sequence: CASSAVAGQGNQPQHF.

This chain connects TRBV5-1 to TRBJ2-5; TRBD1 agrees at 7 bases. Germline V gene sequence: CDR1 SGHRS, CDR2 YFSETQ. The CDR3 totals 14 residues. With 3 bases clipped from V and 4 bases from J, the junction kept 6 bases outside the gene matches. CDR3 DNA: TGCGCCAGCAGCTCAACAGGGGCGGTAGAGACCCAGTACTTC. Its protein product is CASSSTGAVETQYF.

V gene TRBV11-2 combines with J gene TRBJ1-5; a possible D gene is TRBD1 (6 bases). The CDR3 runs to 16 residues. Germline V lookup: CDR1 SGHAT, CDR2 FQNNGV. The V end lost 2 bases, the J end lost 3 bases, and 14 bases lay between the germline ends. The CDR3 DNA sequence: TGTGCCAGCAGCTTAACCCAGGGGTCCCTCAATCAGCCCCAGCATTTT. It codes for CASSLTQGSLNQPQHF.

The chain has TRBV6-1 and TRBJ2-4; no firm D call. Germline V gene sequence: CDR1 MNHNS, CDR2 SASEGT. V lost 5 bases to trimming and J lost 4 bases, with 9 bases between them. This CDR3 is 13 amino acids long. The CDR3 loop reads CASSYSGKNIQYF. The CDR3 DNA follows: TGTGCCAGCAGTTATTCCGGGAAAAACATTCAGTACTTC.

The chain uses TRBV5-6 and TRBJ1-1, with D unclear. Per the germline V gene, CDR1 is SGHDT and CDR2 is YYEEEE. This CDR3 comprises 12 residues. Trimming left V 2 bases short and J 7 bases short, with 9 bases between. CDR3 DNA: TGTGCCAGCAGCTTACTGAGGAGTGAAGCTTTCTTT. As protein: CASSLLRSEAFF.

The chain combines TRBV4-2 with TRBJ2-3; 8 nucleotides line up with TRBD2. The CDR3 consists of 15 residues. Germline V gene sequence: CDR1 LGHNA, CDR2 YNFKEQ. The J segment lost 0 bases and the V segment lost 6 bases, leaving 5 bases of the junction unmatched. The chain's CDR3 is CASSSKRGSTDTQYF. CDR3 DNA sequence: TGTGCCAGCAGTTCCAAGCGGGGGAGCACAGATACGCAGTATTTT.

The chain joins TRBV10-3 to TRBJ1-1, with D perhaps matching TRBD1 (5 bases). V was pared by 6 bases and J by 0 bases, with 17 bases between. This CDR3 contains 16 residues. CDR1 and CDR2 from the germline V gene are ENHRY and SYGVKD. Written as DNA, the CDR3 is TGTGCCATCAGAAACCTTCAGGGTTCCATGAACACTGAAGCTTTCTTT. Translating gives CAIRNLQGSMNTEAFF.

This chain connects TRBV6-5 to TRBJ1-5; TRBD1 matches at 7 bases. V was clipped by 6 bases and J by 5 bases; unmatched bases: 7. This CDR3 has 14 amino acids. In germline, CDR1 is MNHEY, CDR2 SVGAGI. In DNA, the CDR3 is TGTGCCAGCAGGACTACCCAGGGGGATCAGCCCCAGCATTTT. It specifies CASRTTQGDQPQHF.

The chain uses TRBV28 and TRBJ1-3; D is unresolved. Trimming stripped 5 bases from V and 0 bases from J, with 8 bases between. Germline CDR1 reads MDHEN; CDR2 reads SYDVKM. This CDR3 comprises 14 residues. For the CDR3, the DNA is TGTGCCAGCAGTCATCGAAGCTCTGGAAACACCATATATTTT. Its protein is CASSHRSSGNTIYF.

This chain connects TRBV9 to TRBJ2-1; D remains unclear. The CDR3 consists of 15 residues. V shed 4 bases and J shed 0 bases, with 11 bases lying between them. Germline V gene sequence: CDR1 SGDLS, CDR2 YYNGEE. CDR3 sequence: CASSPNVASYNEQFF. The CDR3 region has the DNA TGTGCCAGCAGCCCTAACGTGGCCTCCTACAATGAGCAGTTCTTC.

The CDR3 region is CASSQLAGGKETQYF. DNA of the CDR3: TGCGCCAGCAGCCAATTGGCGGGGGGCAAAGAGACCCAGTACTTC. The chain couples TRBV4-1 to TRBJ2-5, with 8 bases matching TRBD2. The CDR3 runs 15 residues. Germline V CDR1 and CDR2: MGHRA, YSYEKL. Trimming at V came to 2 bases and at J to 3 bases, leaving 5 bases not matched to a gene.

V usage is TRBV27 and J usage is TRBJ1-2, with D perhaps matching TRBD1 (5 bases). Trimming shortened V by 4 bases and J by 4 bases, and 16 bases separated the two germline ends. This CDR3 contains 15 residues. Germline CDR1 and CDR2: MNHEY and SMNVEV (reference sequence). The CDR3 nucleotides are TGTGCCAGCAGTTCCTACGAGGGGATAGGCTATGGCTACACCTTC. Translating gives CASSSYEGIGYGYTF.

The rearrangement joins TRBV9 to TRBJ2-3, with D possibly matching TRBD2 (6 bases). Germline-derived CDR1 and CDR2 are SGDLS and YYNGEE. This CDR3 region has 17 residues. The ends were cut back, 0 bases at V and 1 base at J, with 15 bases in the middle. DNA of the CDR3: TGTGCCAGCAGCGTAGCGGGGGAGTTAAGGGGCACAGATACGCAGTATTTT. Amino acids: CASSVAGELRGTDTQYF.

The CDR3 nucleotides read TGTGCCAGCTCACCACGGGTGGCAGAGGGACCCCTCTCTGGGGCCAACGTCCTGACTTTC. Amino acid sequence: CASSPRVAEGPLSGANVLTF. The chain recombines TRBV18 with TRBJ2-6; either TRBD1 or TRBD2 may fit D (5 bases each). The CDR3 loop spans 20 amino acids. Germline CDR1 is KGHSH and CDR2 is LQKENI. V was pared by 1 base and J by 0 bases, with 19 bases between.

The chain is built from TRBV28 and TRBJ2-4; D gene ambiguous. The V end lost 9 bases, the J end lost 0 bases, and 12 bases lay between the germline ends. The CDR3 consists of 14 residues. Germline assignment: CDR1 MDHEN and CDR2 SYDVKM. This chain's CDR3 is CASSRALAKNIQYF. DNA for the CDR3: TGTGCCAGTTCGCGTGCGCTAGCCAAAAACATTCAGTACTTC. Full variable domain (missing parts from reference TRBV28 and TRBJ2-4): DVKVTQSSRYLVKRTGEKVFLECVQDMDHENMFWYRQDPGLGLRLIYFSYDVKMKEKGDIPEGYSVSREKKERFSLILESASTNQTSMYLCASSRALAKNIQYFGAGTRLSVL.

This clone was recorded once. The CDR3 region has the DNA TGCGCCAGCAGCTCTGACGGGACAGGGGGCTGGAATGAGCAGTTCTTC. This sequence encodes CASSSDGTGGWNEQFF. The rearrangement joins TRBV5-1 to TRBJ2-1; 12 bases agree with TRBD1. V was pared by 3 bases and J by 7 bases, with 8 bases of the junction left unmatched. This CDR3 is 16 amino acids long. The germline V gene encodes CDR1 SGHRS and CDR2 YFSETQ.

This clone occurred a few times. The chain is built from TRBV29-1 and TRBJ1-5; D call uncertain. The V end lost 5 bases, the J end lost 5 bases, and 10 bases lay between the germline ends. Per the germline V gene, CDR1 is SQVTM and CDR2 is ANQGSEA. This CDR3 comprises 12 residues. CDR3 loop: CSVTSVDQPQHF. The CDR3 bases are TGCAGCGTTACCTCGGTTGATCAGCCCCAGCATTTT. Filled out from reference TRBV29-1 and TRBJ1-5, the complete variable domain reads SAVISQKPSRDICQRGTSLTIQCQVDSQVTMMFWYRQQPGQSLTLIATANQGSEATYESGFVIDKFPISRPNLTFSTLTVSNMSPEDSSIYLCSVTSVDQPQHFGDGTRLSIL.

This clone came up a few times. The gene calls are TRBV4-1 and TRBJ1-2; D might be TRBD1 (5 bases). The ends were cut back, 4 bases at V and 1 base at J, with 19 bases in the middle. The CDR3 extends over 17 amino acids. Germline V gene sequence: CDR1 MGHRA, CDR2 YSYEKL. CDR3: CASSRTKARELNYGYTF. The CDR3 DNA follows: TGCGCCAGCAGCCGAACTAAGGCCAGGGAACTTAACTATGGCTACACCTTC.

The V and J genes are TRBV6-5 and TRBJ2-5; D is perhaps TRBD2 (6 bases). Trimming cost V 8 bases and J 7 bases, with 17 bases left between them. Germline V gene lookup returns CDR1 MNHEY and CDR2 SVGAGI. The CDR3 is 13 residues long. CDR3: CASHRDSFGTQYF. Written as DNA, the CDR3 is TGTGCCAGCCACCGGGACTCCTTTGGGACCCAGTACTTC.

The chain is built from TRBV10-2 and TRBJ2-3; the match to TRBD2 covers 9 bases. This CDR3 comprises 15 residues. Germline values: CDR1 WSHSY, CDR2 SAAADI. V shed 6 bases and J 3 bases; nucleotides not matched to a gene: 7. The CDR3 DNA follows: TGCGCCAGCAGACGGGGGCGGGGGGGGACAGATACGCAGTATTTT. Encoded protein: CASRRGRGGTDTQYF.

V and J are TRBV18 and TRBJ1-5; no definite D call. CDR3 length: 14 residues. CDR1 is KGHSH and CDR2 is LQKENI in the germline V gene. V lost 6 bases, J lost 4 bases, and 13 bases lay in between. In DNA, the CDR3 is TGTGCCAGCTCCCTCACCGTGGGTAATCAGCCCCAGCATTTT. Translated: CASSLTVGNQPQHF.

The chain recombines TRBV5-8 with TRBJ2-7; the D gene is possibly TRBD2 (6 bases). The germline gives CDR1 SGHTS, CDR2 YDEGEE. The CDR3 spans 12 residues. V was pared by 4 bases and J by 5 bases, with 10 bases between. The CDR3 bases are TGTGCCAGCAGCCCGGGACTTAACGAGCAGTACTTC. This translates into CASSPGLNEQYF.

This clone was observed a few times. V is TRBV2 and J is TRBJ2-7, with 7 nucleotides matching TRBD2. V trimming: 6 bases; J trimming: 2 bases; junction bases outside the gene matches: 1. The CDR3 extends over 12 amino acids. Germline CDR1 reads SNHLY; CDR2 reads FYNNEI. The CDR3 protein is CASRGGTYEQYF. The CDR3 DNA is TGTGCCAGCAGGGGGGGGACCTACGAGCAGTACTTC.

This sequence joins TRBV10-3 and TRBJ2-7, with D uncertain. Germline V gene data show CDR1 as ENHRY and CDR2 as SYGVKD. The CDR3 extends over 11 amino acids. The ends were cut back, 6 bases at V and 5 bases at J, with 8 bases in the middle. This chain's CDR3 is CAISSPHEQYF. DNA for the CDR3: TGTGCCATCAGCTCACCGCACGAGCAGTACTTC.

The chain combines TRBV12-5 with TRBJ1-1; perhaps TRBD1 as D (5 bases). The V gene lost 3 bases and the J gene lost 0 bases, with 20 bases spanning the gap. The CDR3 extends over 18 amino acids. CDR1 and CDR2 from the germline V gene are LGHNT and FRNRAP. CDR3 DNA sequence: TGTGCTAGTGGTTTTGCTCTCATCGTCCGGGACTTGAACACTGAAGCTTTCTTT. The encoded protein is CASGFALIVRDLNTEAFF.